The rows below give T cell receptor beta chains drawn from one sample of a study of control samples from healthy donors and cancer patients. Profiled with immunoSEQ multiplex PCR; TCRdb holds only in-frame clones, not every one. The sample comprises roughly 68,000 clones, nearly 85% of which are singletons, and approximately 14% rests with the top ten. The material sequenced was blood. The receptors derive from a man between 60 and 70 years old in good health. CDR3s include the opening cysteine and the closing phenylalanine or tryptophan. The D gene is left open where the match is weak. The listing skips clone size in some rows; elsewhere it reads once, few, many or a size class.

size | J | D | V | DNA | CDR3
once | TRBJ2-1 | . | TRBV7-3 | TGTGCCAGCAGCTTAAGGGTCACCGCGGTTGGATCCTACAATGAGCAGTTCTTC | CASSLRVTAVGSYNEQFF
. | TRBJ2-7 | TRBD1 | TRBV3-1/TRBV3-2 | TGTGCCAGCATGCTACAGGGGGCGCCTCTCTACGAGCAGTACTTC | CASMLQGAPLYEQYF
. | TRBJ1-5 | . | TRBV30 | TGTGCCTGGAGTACGGATGGCAATCAGCCCCAGCATTTT | CAWSTDGNQPQHF
. | TRBJ2-7 | . | TRBV18 | TGTGCCAGCTCATCCCGACTTACCCTCGAGCAGTACTTC | CASSSRLTLEQYF
. | TRBJ2-7 | . | TRBV7-9 | TGTGCCAGCACCGAATGGGAACAGGGTACCTACGAGCAGTACTTC | CASTEWEQGTYEQYF
once | TRBJ2-7 | . | TRBV27 | TGTGCCAGCAGTTTATCGCAGGGGATGGGCGAGCAGTACTTC | CASSLSQGMGEQYF
. | TRBJ2-7 | . | TRBV7-8 | TGTGCCAGCAGCTTAGGATCCTCTGACTACGAGCAGTACTTC | CASSLGSSDYEQYF
. | TRBJ1-2 | . | TRBV11-2 | TGTGCCAGCAGCTCCCGGGGGGGGGTTGACTATGGCTACACCTTC | CASSSRGGVDYGYTF
. | TRBJ2-1 | TRBD1 | TRBV7-9 | TGTGCCAGCAGCACTATGACAGGGGGCGGTATAGATGAGCAGTTCTTC | CASSTMTGGGIDEQFF
once | TRBJ2-1 | . | TRBV5-6 | TGTGCCAGCAGCTTAGGGGGAGGGGGCTACAATGAGCAGTTCTTC | CASSLGGGGYNEQFF
many | TRBJ2-1 | TRBD1 | TRBV18 | TGTGCCAGCTCAAACCAAGGACAGGGGATGAGTGAGCAGTTCTTC | CASSNQGQGMSEQFF
. | TRBJ1-1 | TRBD1 | TRBV6-6 | TGTGCCAGCAGTTCTGGGACAGGTAAGAGCGCTGAAGCTTTCTTT | CASSSGTGKSAEAFF
. | TRBJ2-5 | . | TRBV28 | TGTGCCAGCGGAACTGGGGGCAGACAAGAGACCCAGTACTTC | CASGTGGRQETQYF
. | TRBJ1-2 | . | TRBV30 | TGTGCCTGGAGTCGGAGGGCTTACTATGGCTACACCTTC | CAWSRRAYYGYTF
. | TRBJ1-1 | . | TRBV7-3 | TGTGCCAGCAGTCTTTCGGTGAACACTGAAGCTTTCTTT | CASSLSVNTEAFF
. | TRBJ2-7 | . | TRBV2 | TGTGCCAGTGGTTTGGGGCGGTACGAGCAGTACTTC | CASGLGRYEQYF
. | TRBJ1-1 | . | TRBV21-1 | TGTGCCAGCAGCAAATTTCCCCATCCTTGGGACAGGTATCTGAACACTGAAGCTTTCTTT | CASSKFPHPWDRYLNTEAFF
. | TRBJ2-3 | . | TRBV20-1 | TGCAGTGCTACAGCGAGAGATACGCAGTATTTT | CSATARDTQYF
once | TRBJ2-5 | TRBD2 | TRBV4-2 | TGTGCCAGCAGCTCCCAGCGGGAGGGCCAGGAGACCCAGTACTTC | CASSSQREGQETQYF
few | TRBJ2-2 | TRBD1 | TRBV9 | TGTGCCAGCAGCGATGGACAGGGTCCGAACACCGGGGAGCTGTTTTTT | CASSDGQGPNTGELFF
. | TRBJ2-1 | . | TRBV18 | TGTGCCAGCTCACCTCTTGGGAGAGGTACAGAGCAGTTCTTC | CASSPLGRGTEQFF
. | TRBJ1-4 | . | TRBV30 | TGTGCCTGGAGTGCTGGACACTCTGAAAAACTGTTTTTT | CAWSAGHSEKLFF